Here is one T cell receptor beta chain with its context. This sample was included in a study of T-cell memory formation after mild COVID-19. J was trimmed by 1 base and V by 5 bases; bases with no gene match: 10. The CDR3 contains 17 residues. Germline V CDR1 and CDR2: MNHEY, SVGEGT. TCRdb itself ran the 5' RACE reads through MiXCR, one entry per CDR3 protein. The sample has under 600,000 distinct CDR3 sequences, approximately 21% seen once. Specimen: PBMCs or a T cell subset sorted from them (not recorded which). The gene calls are TRBV6-2 or TRBV6-3 and TRBJ2-3, with TRBD1 matching 9 bases. This TCR was recovered from an adult woman who had mild COVID-19 (a few samples of this study predate the infection). Cell type and time point are not known. The CDR3 sequence is CASSDPHRGRRTDTQYF. As DNA, the CDR3 is TGTGCCAGCAGTGACCCCCACAGGGGGCGTCGCACAGATACGCAGTATTTT.